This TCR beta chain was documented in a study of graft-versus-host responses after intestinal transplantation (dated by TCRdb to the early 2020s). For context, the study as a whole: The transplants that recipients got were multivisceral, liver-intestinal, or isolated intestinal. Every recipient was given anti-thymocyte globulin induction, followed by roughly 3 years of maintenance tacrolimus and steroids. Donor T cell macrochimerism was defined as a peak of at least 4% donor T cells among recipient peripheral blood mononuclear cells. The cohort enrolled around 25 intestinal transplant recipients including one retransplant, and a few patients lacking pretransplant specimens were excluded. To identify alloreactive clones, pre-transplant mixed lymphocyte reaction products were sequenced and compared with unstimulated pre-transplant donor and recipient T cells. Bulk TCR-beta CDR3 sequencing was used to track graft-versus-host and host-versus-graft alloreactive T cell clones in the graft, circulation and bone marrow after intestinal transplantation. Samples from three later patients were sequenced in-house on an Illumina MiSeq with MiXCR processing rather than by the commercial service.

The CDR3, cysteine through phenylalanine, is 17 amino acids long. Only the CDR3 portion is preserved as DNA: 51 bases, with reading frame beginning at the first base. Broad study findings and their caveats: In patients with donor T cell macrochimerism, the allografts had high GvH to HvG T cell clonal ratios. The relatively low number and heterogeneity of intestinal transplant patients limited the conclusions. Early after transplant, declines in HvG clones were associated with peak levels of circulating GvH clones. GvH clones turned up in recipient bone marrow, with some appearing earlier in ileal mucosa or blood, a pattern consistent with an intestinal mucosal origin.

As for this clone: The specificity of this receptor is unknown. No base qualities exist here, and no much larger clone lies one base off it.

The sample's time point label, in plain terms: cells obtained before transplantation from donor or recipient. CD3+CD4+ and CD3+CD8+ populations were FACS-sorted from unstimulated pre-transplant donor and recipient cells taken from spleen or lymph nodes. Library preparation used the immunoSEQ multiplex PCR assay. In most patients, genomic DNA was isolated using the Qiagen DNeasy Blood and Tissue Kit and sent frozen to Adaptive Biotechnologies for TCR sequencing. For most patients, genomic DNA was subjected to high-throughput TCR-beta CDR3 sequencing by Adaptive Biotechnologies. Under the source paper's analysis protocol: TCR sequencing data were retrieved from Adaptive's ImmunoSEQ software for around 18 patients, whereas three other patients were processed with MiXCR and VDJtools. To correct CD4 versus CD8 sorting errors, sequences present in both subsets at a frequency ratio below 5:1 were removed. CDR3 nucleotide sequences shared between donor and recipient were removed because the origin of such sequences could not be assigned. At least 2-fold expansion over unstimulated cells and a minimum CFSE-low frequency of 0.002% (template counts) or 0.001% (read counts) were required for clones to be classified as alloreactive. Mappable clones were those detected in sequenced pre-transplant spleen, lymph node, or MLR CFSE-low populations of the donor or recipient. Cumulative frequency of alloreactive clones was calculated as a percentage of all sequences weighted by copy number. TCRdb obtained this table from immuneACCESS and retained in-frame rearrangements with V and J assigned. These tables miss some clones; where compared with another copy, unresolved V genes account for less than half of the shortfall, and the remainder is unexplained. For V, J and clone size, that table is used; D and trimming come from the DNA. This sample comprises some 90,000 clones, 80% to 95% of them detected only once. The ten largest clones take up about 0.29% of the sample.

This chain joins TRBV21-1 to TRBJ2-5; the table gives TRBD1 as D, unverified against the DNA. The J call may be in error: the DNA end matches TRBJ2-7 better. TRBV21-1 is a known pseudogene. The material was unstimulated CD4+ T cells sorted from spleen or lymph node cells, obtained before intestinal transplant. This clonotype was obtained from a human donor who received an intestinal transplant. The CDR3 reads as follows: CASSHQARDRRSYEQYF. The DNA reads TGTGCCAGCAGCCACCAAGCTAGGGACAGACGATCCTACGAGCAGTACTTC.